This T cell receptor (beta chain) stems from a study of PD-L1 blockade in urothelial cancer. As for the study in general: Atezolizumab (1,200 mg intravenously every 3 weeks) began at some point between 2014 and 2015 for patients. At 6 weeks and at 3 weeks (second dose) after treatment start, blood was analyzed.

Sequencing was performed with immunoSEQ multiplex PCR; in TCRdb, only in-frame clones are kept and a portion is missing. The sample yields around 100,000 clones, under 95% seen once. Findings of the study overall: By 3 weeks, tumor-associated blood clones had expanded more in durable-benefit patients.

Points on this clone: The antigen remains unidentified.

Time point indicated: peripheral blood 6 weeks after treatment start. For each patient, 1 to 8 samples were obtained, pretreatment and on-treatment. The sequenced sample was PBMCs, obtained around atezolizumab (anti-PD-L1) treatment. The TCR was taken from a man aged 55-75 years with urothelial cancer.

CDR3 nucleotides: TGTGCCAGCAGCTTAGGATGGTCAGATGGCTACACCTTC. This encodes CASSLGWSDGYTF. This chain connects TRBV11-2 to TRBJ1-2; D is unclear. Between the trimmed V and J ends, which lost 1 base and 6 bases, there was a span of 9 bases. CDR3 length equals 13 residues. Germline V gene sequence: CDR1 SGHAT, CDR2 FQNNGV.